A single sample gave rise to the 14 T cell receptor beta chains below, sequenced in a study of blood T cell repertoires in COVID-19. Measured with immunoSEQ multiplex PCR; TCRdb has only the in-frame clones, and not every one. The sample carries tens of thousands of clones, 70% to 90% recorded once. The specimen was peripheral blood. Every receptor here comes from a human donor in a cohort sampled during active COVID-19.

The chain joins TRBV27 to TRBJ1-1; D remains unclear. The V end was cut by 6 bases, the J end by 5 bases, with 16 bases between. Germline V gene lookup returns CDR1 MNHEY and CDR2 SMNVEV (reference sequence). The CDR3 runs 14 residues. The CDR3 nucleotides are TGTGCCAGCAGGTACTCCTGGGCAGATACTGAAGCTTTCTTT. Translating it yields CASRYSWADTEAFF.

This chain uses TRBV5-1 with TRBJ2-1; TRBD2 matches 7 bases. The CDR3 length is 17 residues. Germline trimming cut 0 bases from V and 4 bases from J; bases unmatched to any gene: 10. The germline V gene encodes CDR1 SGHRS and CDR2 YFSETQ. DNA for the CDR3: TGCGCCAGCAGCTTGGACTTGAGCGGGGCCCGTTACAATGAGCAGTTCTTC. Encoded protein: CASSLDLSGARYNEQFF.

The genes are TRBV3-1 (or the pseudogene TRBV3-2) and TRBJ1-1; D call uncertain. Germline lookup yields CDR1 LGHDT and CDR2 YNNKEL (reference sequence). Trimming removed 7 bases at V and 1 base at J, with 10 bases between. The CDR3 is 13 amino acids. The CDR3 protein is CASTGSGNTEAFF. CDR3 DNA: TGTGCCAGCACAGGTTCCGGGAACACTGAAGCTTTCTTT.

The V gene is TRBV30, the J gene TRBJ1-4; D gene unclear. CDR3 length: 12 amino acids. Trimming took off 3 bases at V and 7 bases at J, with 9 bases between the two ends. CDR1 GTSNPN and CDR2 SVGIG come from the germline V gene (reference sequence). Here the CDR3 reads CAWRWGAEKLFF. The CDR3 nucleotides read TGTGCCTGGAGGTGGGGAGCTGAAAAACTGTTTTTT.

This clone was detected only a few times. The chain joins TRBV7-9 to TRBJ1-2; D ambiguous. V gave up 1 base and J gave up 4 bases, with 10 bases separating them. The CDR3 covers 14 residues. Germline values: CDR1 SEHNR, CDR2 FQNEAQ (reference sequence). The CDR3 DNA reads TGTGCCAGCAGCTTAGTATCCACTATCTATGGCTACACCTTC. Amino acids: CASSLVSTIYGYTF.

The CDR3 region has the DNA TGTGCCAGCAGCCCGGGGGGGAGCAAGGGCAATCAGCCCCAGCATTTT. Protein: CASSPGGSKGNQPQHF. This chain connects TRBV9 to TRBJ1-5; possibly TRBD1 for D (5 bases). The CDR3 has 16 amino acids. V was cut by 4 bases and J by 2 bases, with 16 bases left in between. Per the germline V gene, CDR1 is SGDLS and CDR2 is YYNGEE.

The V gene is TRBV6-5, the J gene TRBJ2-2; 8 bases align to TRBD1. V lost 10 bases and J lost 8; bases outside the gene matches: 15. Germline CDR1 reads MNHEY; CDR2 reads SVGAGI. The CDR3 covers 15 residues. Here the CDR3 DNA reads TGTGCCACATCCCGGGGGACAGGATTTTCTGGGGAGCTGTTTTTT. Its protein is CATSRGTGFSGELFF.

This rearrangement joins TRBV5-1 to TRBJ2-1, with 9 bases identical to TRBD1. CDR1 and CDR2 from the germline V gene are SGHRS and YFSETQ. V shed 2 bases, J shed 5 bases, and the junction held 8 bases outside the gene matches. This CDR3 is built from 16 residues. The CDR3, as DNA: TGCGCCAGCAGCTTTTCGGGACAGGGAACCAACAATGAGCAGTTCTTC. Translation: CASSFSGQGTNNEQFF.

J is TRBJ1-2 and V is TRBV6-5; D call uncertain. The CDR3 contains 12 residues. The V end was cut by 7 bases, the J end by 3 bases, with 9 bases between. Germline CDR1 MNHEY, CDR2 SVGAGI. The CDR3 loop is CASTTVYYGYTF. Written as DNA, the CDR3 is TGTGCCAGCACCACGGTATACTATGGCTACACCTTC.

The V and J genes are TRBV6-1 and TRBJ2-5; a weak D match, TRBD1 (5 bases). CDR3 length equals 15 residues. From germline, CDR1 is MNHNS and CDR2 SASEGT. With 3 bases removed from V and 0 bases from J, the gap between germline ends came to 11 bases. CDR3 sequence reads: CASSEPRAYQETQYF. DNA of the CDR3: TGTGCCAGCAGTGAGCCCAGGGCGTACCAAGAGACCCAGTACTTC.

The chain has TRBV27 and TRBJ2-7, with 9 bases matching TRBD1. Germline CDR1 MNHEY, CDR2 SMNVEV (reference sequence). The junction had 8 bases not matched to a gene; V was cut back by 6 bases and J by 2 bases. The CDR3 contains 15 residues. CDR3 protein: CASSTRDRAAYEQYF. Here the CDR3 DNA reads TGTGCCAGCAGCACCCGGGACAGGGCCGCCTACGAGCAGTACTTC.

The chain couples TRBV6-6 to TRBJ1-4, with a weak D call TRBD1 (5 bases). Between the trimmed V and J ends, which lost 7 bases and 1 base, there was a span of 10 bases. The CDR3 consists of 14 residues. Germline lookup yields CDR1 MNHNY and CDR2 SVGAGI (reference sequence). CDR3 sequence: CASTHTGTNEKLFF. The CDR3, as DNA: TGTGCCAGCACTCACACAGGAACTAATGAAAAACTGTTTTTT.

The chain links TRBV9 to TRBJ2-3; TRBD2 aligns across 7 bases. V shed 3 bases and J 2 bases; nucleotides not matched to a gene: 6. CDR1 and CDR2 (germline): SGDLS, YYNGEE. The CDR3 sequence is 15 residues long. CDR3 in amino acids: CASSDPSGYTDTQYF. Written as DNA, the CDR3 is TGTGCCAGCAGCGACCCTAGCGGATACACAGATACGCAGTATTTT. The full variable domain, in which reference TRBV9 and TRBJ2-3 provide the parts outside the CDR3, is DSGVTQTPKHLITATGQRVTLRCSPRSGDLSVYWYQQSLDQGLQFLIQYYNGEERAKGNILERFSAQQFPDLHSELNLSSLELGDSALYFCASSDPSGYTDTQYFGPGTRLTVL.

The V gene is TRBV4-1, the J gene TRBJ1-1, with TRBD1 identical over 8 bases. CDR1 MGHRA and CDR2 YSYEKL come from the germline V gene. V lost 3 bases to trimming and J lost 1 base; unmatched junction nucleotides: 7. The CDR3 is made up of 16 amino acids. The DNA for the CDR3 is TGCGCCAGCAGCCAGAGGGGGACAGGTGGGAACACTGAAGCTTTCTTT. Protein sequence: CASSQRGTGGNTEAFF.